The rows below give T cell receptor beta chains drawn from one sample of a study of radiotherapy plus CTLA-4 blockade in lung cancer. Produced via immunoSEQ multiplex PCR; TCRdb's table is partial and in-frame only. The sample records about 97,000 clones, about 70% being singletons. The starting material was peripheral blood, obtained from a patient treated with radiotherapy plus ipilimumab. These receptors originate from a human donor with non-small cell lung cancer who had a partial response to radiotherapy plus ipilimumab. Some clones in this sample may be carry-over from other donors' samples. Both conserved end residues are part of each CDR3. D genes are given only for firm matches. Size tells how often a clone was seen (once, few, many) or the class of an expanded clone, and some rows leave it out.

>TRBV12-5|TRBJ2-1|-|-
CASGLAAYNEQFF
TGTGCTAGTGGACTAGCTGCCTACAATGAGCAGTTCTTC
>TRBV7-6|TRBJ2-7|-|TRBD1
CASSLDRAGQGLNYEQYF
TGTGCCAGCAGCTTAGACCGAGCCGGACAGGGGCTTAATTACGAGCAGTACTTC
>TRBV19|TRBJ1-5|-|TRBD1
CATRDRSPEPNSNQPQHF
TGTGCCACCCGGGACAGATCACCAGAACCTAATAGCAATCAGCCCCAGCATTTT
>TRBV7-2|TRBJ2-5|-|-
CASSLGRETQYF
TGTGCCAGCAGCTTAGGCAGAGAGACCCAGTACTTC
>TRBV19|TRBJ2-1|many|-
CASSVTGSSYNEQFF
TGTGCCAGTAGTGTAACAGGGAGCTCCTACAATGAGCAGTTCTTC
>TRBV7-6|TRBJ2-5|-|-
CASSLGGRGKETQYF
TGTGCCAGCAGCCTAGGGGGAAGGGGTAAAGAGACCCAGTACTTC
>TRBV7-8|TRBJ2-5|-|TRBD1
CASSLDPRGRGETQYF
TGTGCCAGCAGCTTAGATCCCAGGGGGCGAGGAGAGACCCAGTACTTC
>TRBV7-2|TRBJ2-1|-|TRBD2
CASKIAGGSGNEQFF
TGTGCCAGCAAGATAGCGGGGGGATCTGGGAATGAGCAGTTCTTC
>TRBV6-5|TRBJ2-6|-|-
CASAPGSGANVLTF
TGTGCCAGCGCTCCAGGCTCTGGGGCCAACGTCCTGACTTTC
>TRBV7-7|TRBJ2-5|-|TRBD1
CASSPGGIGSLETQYF
TGTGCCAGCAGCCCAGGGGGAATCGGTAGTCTAGAGACCCAGTACTTC
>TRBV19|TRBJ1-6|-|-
CASSTSGGYNSPLHF
TGTGCCAGTAGTACTTCAGGCGGGTATAATTCACCCCTCCACTTT
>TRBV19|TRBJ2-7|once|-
CASSPGRGSYEQYF
TGTGCCAGTAGCCCGGGACGGGGGTCCTACGAGCAGTACTTC
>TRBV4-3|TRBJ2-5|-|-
CASSQAAALMETQYF
TGCGCCAGCAGCCAAGCGGCGGCGTTAATGGAGACCCAGTACTTC
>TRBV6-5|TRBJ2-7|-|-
CASSQGASYEQYF
TGTGCCAGCAGCCAAGGGGCCAGCTACGAGCAGTACTTC
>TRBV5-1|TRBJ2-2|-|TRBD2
CASSLGLAGAPGELFF
TGCGCCAGCAGCTTGGGGCTAGCGGGGGCCCCCGGGGAGCTGTTTTTT
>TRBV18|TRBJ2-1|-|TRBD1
CASSPDRANEQFF
TGTGCCAGCTCACCTGACAGGGCTAATGAGCAGTTCTTC
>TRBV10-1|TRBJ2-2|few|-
CASSEIEESGELFF
TGCGCCAGCAGTGAGATCGAGGAGTCCGGGGAGCTGTTTTTT